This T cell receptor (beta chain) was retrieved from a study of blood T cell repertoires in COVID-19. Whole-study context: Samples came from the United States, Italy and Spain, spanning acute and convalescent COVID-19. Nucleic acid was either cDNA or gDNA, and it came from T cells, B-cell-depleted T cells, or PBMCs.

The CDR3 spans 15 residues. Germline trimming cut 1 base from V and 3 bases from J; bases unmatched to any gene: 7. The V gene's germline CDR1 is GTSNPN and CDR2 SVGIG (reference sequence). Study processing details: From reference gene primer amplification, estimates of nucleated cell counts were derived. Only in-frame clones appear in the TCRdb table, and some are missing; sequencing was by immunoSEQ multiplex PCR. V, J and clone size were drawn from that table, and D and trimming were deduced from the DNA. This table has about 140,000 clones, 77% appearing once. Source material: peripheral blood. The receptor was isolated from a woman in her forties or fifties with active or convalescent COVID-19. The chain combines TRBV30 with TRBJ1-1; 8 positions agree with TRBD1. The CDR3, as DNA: TGTGCCTGGAGTGGGACAGGGTGGGACGACACTGAAGCTTTCTTT. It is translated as CAWSGTGWDDTEAFF.